Presented here are 30 T cell receptor beta chains from one specimen sequenced in a study of shared clonotypes between healthy human individuals (dated by TCRdb to between 2020 and 2021). The method behind the library was the immunoSEQ multiplex PCR assay. This immuneACCESS table, as held by TCRdb, lists in-frame sequences with V and J called but not all clones. Of the missing ones, under half trace to an unresolved V gene in checked studies; the others have no known cause. Across this sample there are nearly 750,000 clones, with roughly 72% seen only once. The top ten clones comprise roughly 1.8% of the sample. Input material: memory CD4+ T cells sorted from blood. The sample's cell subset or site, from its label and the paper: CD45RA-negative fraction. Receptors originate from a woman in her 30s in good health.

CDR3 protein: CASSRPDLGEQYF. The CDR3 DNA follows: TGTGCCAGCAGTCGACCCGATCTAGGGGAGCAGTACTTC. V and J are TRBV27 and TRBJ2-7; D gene uncertain. The CDR3 consists of 13 residues. Per the germline V gene, CDR1 is MNHEY and CDR2 is SMNVEV (reference sequence). Between the trimmed V and J ends, which lost 5 bases and 7 bases, there was a span of 15 bases.

The chain links TRBV20-1 to TRBJ1-6; D gene ambiguous. CDR3 size: 11 residues. Between the trimmed V and J ends, which lost 3 bases and 10 bases, there was a span of 7 bases. Germline CDR1 reads DFQATT; CDR2 reads SNEGSKA (reference sequence). CDR3 region: CSARSGSPLHF. The CDR3 DNA is TGCAGTGCTAGGTCAGGATCACCCCTCCACTTT.

The genes are TRBV5-5 and TRBJ2-2; 7 bases are shared with TRBD2. The V segment lost 4 bases and the J segment 5 bases; nucleotides outside the gene matches: 8. Germline CDR1 is SGHKS and CDR2 is YYEKEE (reference sequence). This CDR3 contains 15 residues. The CDR3 sequence is CASSPRTRSTGELFF. Written as DNA, the CDR3 is TGTGCCAGCAGCCCGCGGACTAGATCGACCGGGGAGCTGTTTTTT.

This clone was seen only once. The chain is built from TRBV5-1 and TRBJ2-5, with D possibly matching TRBD2 (6 bases). CDR1 and CDR2 from the germline V gene are SGHRS and YFSETQ. V lost 0 bases, J lost 4 bases, and 13 bases lay in between. This CDR3 is built from 15 residues. The CDR3 coding sequence is TGCGCCAGCAGCTTGGGTGGGGGAGGCGGAGAGACCCAGTACTTC. Residues: CASSLGGGGGETQYF.

Details on this clone: Other nucleotide sequences in the sample specify the same CDR3. The chain employs TRBV30 and TRBJ2-7; D is possibly TRBD2 (6 bases). V lost 0 bases and J 3 bases, leaving 9 bases between the germline ends. CDR3 length equals 13 residues. Germline V CDR1 and CDR2: GTSNPN, SVGIG (reference sequence). The CDR3 region is CAWSVGRDYEQYF. CDR3 bases: TGTGCCTGGAGTGTTGGGCGGGACTACGAGCAGTACTTC.

The rearrangement links TRBV5-5 to TRBJ1-4; possible D gene TRBD1, 5 bases. Trimming stripped 4 bases from V and 8 bases from J, with 15 bases between. The CDR3 covers 14 residues. Germline values: CDR1 SGHKS, CDR2 YYEKEE (reference sequence). CDR3 bases: TGTGCCAGCAGCCGGGGCCTTGAGGAGGAAAAACTGTTTTTT. Translation: CASSRGLEEEKLFF.

J is TRBJ2-2 and V is TRBV27; either TRBD1 or TRBD2 may supply D (5 bases each). Germline assignment: CDR1 MNHEY and CDR2 SMNVEV (reference sequence). Trimming removed 5 bases at V and 1 base at J, with 8 bases between. The CDR3 loop spans 14 amino acids. CDR3 sequence: CASSGTVNTGELFF. In DNA form, the CDR3 reads TGTGCCAGCAGTGGGACGGTGAACACCGGGGAGCTGTTTTTT.

The V call is TRBV7-9, the J call TRBJ2-1; 9 bases are shared with TRBD2. After removal of 5 bases from V and 4 bases from J, the junction contained 9 bases not matched to a gene. This CDR3 has 16 amino acids. Germline V gene sequence: CDR1 SEHNR, CDR2 FQNEAQ (reference sequence). CDR3 coding DNA: TGTGCCAGCAGCACACCTGGACTAGCGATTTACAATGAGCAGTTCTTC. Its protein product is CASSTPGLAIYNEQFF.

In its sample, this clone was seen many times. Other DNA sequences from this sample encode an identical CDR3 as well. The rearrangement joins TRBV4-2 to TRBJ1-1; D is unclear. The V end was cut by 1 base, the J end by 4 bases, with 10 bases between. CDR1 and CDR2 from the germline V gene are LGHNA and YNFKEQ. There are 14 residues in the CDR3. The CDR3 here is CASSQAGGGTEAFF. CDR3 bases: TGTGCCAGCAGCCAAGCCGGAGGTGGCACTGAAGCTTTCTTT.

The V gene is TRBV5-1, the J gene TRBJ1-1; D possibly corresponds to TRBD1 (6 bases). The CDR3 contains 15 residues. Germline lookup yields CDR1 SGHRS and CDR2 YFSETQ. V lost 4 bases and J lost 1, with 14 bases in between. The CDR3 spells CASSPEGHANTEAFF. Written as DNA, the CDR3 is TGCGCCAGCAGCCCCGAGGGACACGCGAACACTGAAGCTTTCTTT.

With respect to this clone: The sample has other DNA sequences that encode this CDR3 too. This chain joins TRBV2 and TRBJ2-1; 11 bases line up with TRBD2. Germline CDR1 SNHLY, CDR2 FYNNEI. Trimming at V came to 6 bases and at J to 4 bases, leaving 5 bases not matched to a gene. This CDR3 contains 15 residues. DNA for the CDR3: TGTGCCAGCAGCGCCACTAGCGGGAGTTACAATGAGCAGTTCTTC. Its protein product is CASSATSGSYNEQFF.

This rearrangement joins TRBV7-9 to TRBJ2-6; D is ambiguous. The CDR3 spans 14 residues. Germline CDR1 SEHNR, CDR2 FQNEAQ (reference sequence). V lost 1 base and J lost 3, with 4 bases in between. In DNA form, the CDR3 reads TGTGCCAGCAGCTTAGTAGTTGGGGCCAACGTCCTGACTTTC. Translated, it gives CASSLVVGANVLTF.

The DNA for the CDR3 is TGTGCCCACTGCGCCGGTACCAACACTGAAGCTTTCTTT. Translation: CAHCAGTNTEAFF. V and J are TRBV28 and TRBJ1-1; D is ambiguous. Between the trimmed V and J ends, which lost 11 bases and 2 bases, there was a span of 15 bases. The CDR3 covers 13 residues. Germline CDR1 is MDHEN and CDR2 is SYDVKM.

V usage is TRBV9 and J usage is TRBJ2-3; TRBD2 matches 12 bases. There are 16 residues in the CDR3. V gave up 4 bases and J gave up 0 bases; unmatched junction bases: 3. Germline V lookup: CDR1 SGDLS, CDR2 YYNGEE. The CDR3 reads CASSQGTSGSTDTQYF. CDR3 coding DNA: TGTGCCAGCAGCCAAGGGACTAGCGGGAGCACAGATACGCAGTATTTT.

This clone came up a few times. The chain is built from TRBV2 and TRBJ2-6; D call uncertain. CDR1 is SNHLY, CDR2 FYNNEI, per germline. The CDR3 is 15 residues long. The V and J ends lost 6 bases and 0 bases respectively, with 9 bases between them. CDR3 coding DNA: TGTGCCAGCAGCAACAGACGCTCTGGGGCCAACGTCCTGACTTTC. It codes for CASSNRRSGANVLTF.

This chain links TRBV7-9 with TRBJ2-3; D is perhaps TRBD2 (6 bases). There are 12 residues in the CDR3. Trimming removed 5 bases at V and 8 bases at J, with 11 bases between. Germline V CDR1 and CDR2: SEHNR, FQNEAQ (reference sequence). The CDR3 spells CASSAGTGTQYF. Here the CDR3 DNA reads TGTGCCAGCAGCGCGGGGACGGGTACGCAGTATTTT. Full variable domain (remainder filled in from reference TRBV7-9 and TRBJ2-3): DTGVSQNPRHKITKRGQNVTFRCDPISEHNRLYWYRQTLGQGPEFLTYFQNEAQLEKSRLLSDRFSAERPKGSFSTLEIQRTEQGDSAMYLCASSAGTGTQYFGPGTRLTVL.

As DNA, the CDR3 is TGCGCCAGCAGCGCCGTCTCCGCGGCCCAAGAGACCCAGTACTTC. This translates into CASSAVSAAQETQYF. V usage is TRBV5-1 and J usage is TRBJ2-5; D unclear. This CDR3 is built from 15 residues. CDR1 is SGHRS and CDR2 is YFSETQ in the germline V gene. The V end lost 4 bases, the J end lost 1 base, and 14 bases lay between the germline ends.

This chain links TRBV5-1 with TRBJ1-2; unclear D gene. The V end was cut by 5 bases, the J end by 4 bases, with 15 bases between. Germline V gives CDR1 SGHRS, CDR2 YFSETQ. The CDR3 is 14 amino acids. Here the CDR3 DNA reads TGCGCCAGCAGTCGAGATCCCGGAAGCTATGGCTACACCTTC. Protein product: CASSRDPGSYGYTF.

This sequence joins TRBV4-1 and TRBJ2-3; tentatively, D is TRBD2 (6 bases). The CDR3 consists of 15 residues. Germline lookup yields CDR1 MGHRA and CDR2 YSYEKL. V was trimmed by 4 bases and J by 6 bases, leaving 17 bases between them. CDR3: CASSLLALGGDTQYF. CDR3 coding DNA: TGCGCCAGCAGCCTACTAGCATTGGGAGGCGATACGCAGTATTTT.

J is TRBJ1-2 and V is TRBV6-4; weak D call: TRBD1 (6 bases). Germline V gene lookup returns CDR1 MRHNA and CDR2 SNTAGT. Trimming stripped 10 bases from V and 0 bases from J, with 12 bases between. The CDR3 loop spans 13 amino acids. CDR3 protein: CATRDTSNYGYTF. CDR3 nucleotide sequence: TGTGCCACTCGGGACACATCTAACTATGGCTACACCTTC.

This clone was counted a single time. V gene TRBV10-1 combines with J gene TRBJ1-1; possible D gene TRBD1, 5 bases. Deletions cut 4 bases from V and 5 bases from J, with 20 bases between. This CDR3 contains 16 residues. Germline CDR1 WNHNN, CDR2 SYGVQD (reference sequence). The CDR3 DNA reads as TGCGCCAGCAGTGCGATACCCGGGGCCGGGAAGACTGAAGCTTTCTTT. Translated, it gives CASSAIPGAGKTEAFF.

The chain joins TRBV28 to TRBJ1-3; a weak D match, TRBD1 (5 bases). Looked up from germline, CDR1 is MDHEN and CDR2 is SYDVKM. V shed 5 bases and J shed 9 bases, with 8 bases lying between them. This CDR3 spans 11 amino acids. CDR3 protein: CASSRGGTIYF. The DNA for the CDR3 is TGTGCCAGCAGTCGCGGGGGCACCATATATTTT.

This chain joins TRBV27 and TRBJ1-1; possible D gene TRBD1, 5 bases. Trimming took off 1 base at V and 4 bases at J, with 13 bases between the two ends. The CDR3 has 15 amino acids. In germline, CDR1 is MNHEY, CDR2 SMNVEV (reference sequence). CDR3 sequence (DNA): TGTGCCAGCAGTTTATTTGACCGGGGGGGCACTGAAGCTTTCTTT. It encodes CASSLFDRGGTEAFF.

This clone is a singleton in its sample. V and J are TRBV5-1 and TRBJ1-1; D is undetermined. This CDR3 region has 14 residues. Germline loops: CDR1 SGHRS, CDR2 YFSETQ. Trimming stripped 0 bases from V and 5 bases from J, with 11 bases between. CDR3 sequence reads: CASSLAAFGTEAFF. For the CDR3, the DNA is TGCGCCAGCAGCTTGGCCGCCTTCGGGACTGAAGCTTTCTTT.

This clone came up a few times. The gene calls are TRBV7-9 and TRBJ1-2; D is unresolved. The V end lost 1 base, the J end lost 5 bases, and 11 bases lay between the germline ends. Germline V gives CDR1 SEHNR, CDR2 FQNEAQ (reference sequence). This CDR3 comprises 14 residues. CDR3 sequence: CASSLVLSAYGYTF. The CDR3 coding sequence is TGTGCCAGCAGCTTAGTTCTCAGCGCTTATGGCTACACCTTC.

The chain is built from TRBV7-9 and TRBJ1-2; maybe TRBD1 (6 bases). V lost 3 bases and J 2 bases, leaving 16 bases between the germline ends. Per the germline V gene, CDR1 is SEHNR and CDR2 is FQNEAQ (reference sequence). This CDR3 comprises 16 residues. The CDR3 is CASSFAGGTRNYGYTF. Here the CDR3 DNA reads TGTGCCAGCAGCTTCGCTGGGGGCACCAGGAACTATGGCTACACCTTC.

The rearrangement links TRBV28 to TRBJ2-7, with D maybe TRBD1 (6 bases). Trimming removed 8 bases at V and 9 bases at J, with 17 bases between. The germline V gene has CDR1 MDHEN and CDR2 SYDVKM. This CDR3 has 12 amino acids. The DNA of the CDR3 is TGTGCCAGCGGTGGGACAATTACTGGGCAGTACTTC. This encodes CASGGTITGQYF.

The V call is TRBV19, the J call TRBJ2-2; possibly TRBD2 for D (5 bases). Trimming removed 10 bases at V and 5 bases at J, with 17 bases between. The CDR3 length is 14 residues. The germline V gene has CDR1 LNHDA and CDR2 SQIVND (reference sequence). In DNA, the CDR3 is TGTGCCACTACCTGGAGCAGAGGGACCGGGGAGCTGTTTTTT. It yields the protein CATTWSRGTGELFF. Full variable domain (remainder filled in from reference TRBV19 and TRBJ2-2): DGGITQSPKYLFRKEGQNVTLSCEQNLNHDAMYWYRQDPGQGLRLIYYSQIVNDFQKGDIAEGYSVSREKKESFPLTVTSAQKNPTAFYLCATTWSRGTGELFFGEGSRLTVL.

This clone came up once. This chain connects TRBV18 to TRBJ2-7; a weak D match, TRBD1 (5 bases). This CDR3 contains 15 residues. Trimming stripped 2 bases from V and 6 bases from J, with 17 bases between. Germline CDR1 KGHSH, CDR2 LQKENI. The CDR3 nucleotides are TGTGCCAGCTCACCAAGGTCAGGGCTGACCGGCGAGCAGTACTTC. It specifies CASSPRSGLTGEQYF.

Only a few counts were recorded for this clone. The V gene is TRBV29-1, the J gene TRBJ1-1, with TRBD1 identical over 7 bases. In germline, CDR1 is SQVTM, CDR2 ANQGSEA. V dropped 7 bases and J dropped 0; count of bases not matched to a gene: 5. CDR3 length equals 13 residues. CDR3 sequence: CSAAGQMNTEAFF. In DNA form, the CDR3 reads TGCAGCGCCGCGGGACAGATGAACACTGAAGCTTTCTTT. The full variable domain, with the rest looked up from reference TRBV29-1 and TRBJ1-1, is SAVISQKPSRDICQRGTSLTIQCQVDSQVTMMFWYRQQPGQSLTLIATANQGSEATYESGFVIDKFPISRPNLTFSTLTVSNMSPEDSSIYLCSAAGQMNTEAFFGQGTRLTVV.